The 12 T cell receptor beta chains below come from one sample, sequenced in a study of T cells in Graves' hyperthyroidism and ophthalmopathy. Amplification targeted TCR beta CDR3 regions from RNA transcripts. When the TCR CDR3 underwent first-round RT-PCR, the HTBI primer set was used. TCRdb itself ran the multiplex PCR reads through MiXCR, one entry per CDR3 protein. The data contain 600,000 to 650,000 distinct CDR3 sequences, under 25% of them singletons. The specimen was blood. Source of these receptors: a young man with Graves' ophthalmopathy.

This clonotype was counted between two and nine times. V usage is TRBV20-1 and J usage is TRBJ2-1, with 8 bases aligning to TRBD2. The CDR3 extends over 15 amino acids. Germline values: CDR1 DFQATT, CDR2 SNEGSKA (reference sequence). Trimming removed 0 bases from V and 8 bases from J; junction bases left unmatched: 9. CDR3 in amino acids: CSARDRSGRDDEQFF. The CDR3 DNA sequence: TGCAGTGCTAGAGATCGAAGCGGGAGAGATGATGAGCAGTTCTTC.

The rearrangement uses TRBV4-1 and TRBJ1-2; D may be TRBD1 (6 bases). Trimming stripped 3 bases from V and 4 bases from J, with 21 bases between. The length of the CDR3 is 17 residues. CDR1 and CDR2 (germline): MGHRA, YSYEKL. CDR3 residues: CASSQGSGQGSFYGYTF. The CDR3, as DNA: TGCGCCAGCAGCCAGGGGTCGGGCCAGGGGAGTTTCTATGGCTACACCTTC.

CDR3 region: CASQTGLAGENEQFF. For the CDR3, the DNA is TGTGCCAGCCAAACGGGACTAGCGGGAGAGAATGAGCAGTTCTTC. The chain employs TRBV12-3 or TRBV12-4 and TRBJ2-1, with 14 nucleotides matching TRBD2. V lost 8 bases to trimming and J lost 7 bases; unmatched junction nucleotides: 7. The CDR3 extends over 15 amino acids.

This clonotype was detected a few times. The V call is TRBV5-1, the J call TRBJ1-1; 8 bases are a match to TRBD1. Germline lookup yields CDR1 SGHRS and CDR2 YFSETQ. The CDR3 has 15 amino acids. The junction had 5 bases not matched to a gene; V was cut back by 0 bases and J by 4 bases. CDR3 in DNA: TGCGCCAGCAGCTTGGACAGGGGGGTTGCCACTGAAGCTTTCTTT. It encodes CASSLDRGVATEAFF.

V usage is TRBV6-1 and J usage is TRBJ1-3; D is possibly TRBD1 (5 bases). The germline V gene has CDR1 MNHNS and CDR2 SASEGT. V gave up 6 bases and J gave up 4 bases, with 13 bases separating them. This CDR3 contains 14 residues. The CDR3 sequence: CASRPPGTGNTIYF. Here the CDR3 DNA reads TGTGCCAGCAGACCCCCGGGGACCGGAAACACCATATATTTT.

V usage is TRBV20-1 and J usage is TRBJ2-7; TRBD1 agrees at 9 bases. The germline V gene encodes CDR1 DFQATT and CDR2 SNEGSKA (reference sequence). The CDR3 has 18 amino acids. The V and J ends lost 2 bases and 3 bases, in that order; junction bases with no gene match: 17. This CDR3 reads CSARRRPDRDREIYEQYF. CDR3 nucleotide sequence: TGCAGTGCTAGAAGACGACCGGACCGGGACAGGGAAATCTACGAGCAGTACTTC.

The rearrangement uses TRBV6-2 or TRBV6-3 and TRBJ1-1, with 10 bases lining up with TRBD1. CDR1 and CDR2 from the germline V gene are MNHEY and SVGEGT. V was clipped by 5 bases and J by 11 bases; unmatched bases: 5. The CDR3 is 12 residues long. This CDR3 reads CASSGRDRGAFF. CDR3 in DNA: TGTGCCAGCAGTGGCCGGGACAGGGGTGCTTTCTTT.

Worth noting for this clonotype: One junction end disagrees with the germline gene, perhaps due to a read error. V is TRBV2 and J is TRBJ1-1; D is undetermined. Germline V CDR1 and CDR2: SNHLY, FYNNEI. CDR3 size: 15 residues. The CDR3: CASSPVAREGTEAFF. The CDR3 nucleotides read TGCGCCAGCAGCCCTGTGGCGAGGGAGGGCACTGAAGCTTTCTTT.

The V gene is TRBV7-3, the J gene TRBJ1-4, with D possibly matching TRBD1 (6 bases). CDR1 and CDR2 from the germline V gene are SGHTA and FQGTGA. V gave up 3 bases and J gave up 7 bases, with 18 bases separating them. The CDR3 contains 16 residues. Here the CDR3 DNA reads TGTGCCAGCAGCTTTTCAACAGGGAAGCGGATTGAAAAACTGTTTTTT. Amino acids: CASSFSTGKRIEKLFF. Filled out from reference TRBV7-3 and TRBJ1-4, the complete variable domain reads GAGVSQTPSNKVTEKGKYVELRCDPISGHTALYWYRQSLGQGPEFLIYFQGTGAADDSGLPNDRFFAVRPEGSVSTLKIQRTERGDSAVYLCASSFSTGKRIEKLFFGSGTQLSVL.

The chain has TRBV27 and TRBJ2-3, with D hard to call. The V and J ends lost 4 bases and 2 bases respectively, with 19 bases between them. CDR3 length: 17 residues. Germline V gives CDR1 MNHEY, CDR2 SMNVEV (reference sequence). The CDR3 spells CASSSRAPTQITDTQYF. CDR3 sequence (DNA): TGTGCCAGCAGTTCCCGCGCCCCGACTCAGATCACAGATACGCAGTATTTT.

Ten or more counts support this clonotype. The chain links TRBV14 to TRBJ2-1, with D uncertain. Trimming took 8 bases from V and 2 from J, leaving 4 bases between them. This CDR3 region has 11 residues. Germline V lookup: CDR1 SGHDN, CDR2 FVKESK. CDR3 bases: TGTGCCAGCGGAACCTACAATGAGCAGTTCTTC. Amino acid sequence: CASGTYNEQFF.

This clonotype was found a few times. This chain uses TRBV20-1 with TRBJ2-5, with 8 bases aligning to TRBD2. The CDR3 is 14 amino acids. Germline loops: CDR1 DFQATT, CDR2 SNEGSKA (reference sequence). Germline trimming cut 3 bases from V and 7 bases from J; bases unmatched to any gene: 10. CDR3 residues: CSASEVAGSRTQYF. The CDR3 region has the DNA TGCAGTGCTAGTGAAGTAGCGGGGTCAAGGACCCAGTACTTC.